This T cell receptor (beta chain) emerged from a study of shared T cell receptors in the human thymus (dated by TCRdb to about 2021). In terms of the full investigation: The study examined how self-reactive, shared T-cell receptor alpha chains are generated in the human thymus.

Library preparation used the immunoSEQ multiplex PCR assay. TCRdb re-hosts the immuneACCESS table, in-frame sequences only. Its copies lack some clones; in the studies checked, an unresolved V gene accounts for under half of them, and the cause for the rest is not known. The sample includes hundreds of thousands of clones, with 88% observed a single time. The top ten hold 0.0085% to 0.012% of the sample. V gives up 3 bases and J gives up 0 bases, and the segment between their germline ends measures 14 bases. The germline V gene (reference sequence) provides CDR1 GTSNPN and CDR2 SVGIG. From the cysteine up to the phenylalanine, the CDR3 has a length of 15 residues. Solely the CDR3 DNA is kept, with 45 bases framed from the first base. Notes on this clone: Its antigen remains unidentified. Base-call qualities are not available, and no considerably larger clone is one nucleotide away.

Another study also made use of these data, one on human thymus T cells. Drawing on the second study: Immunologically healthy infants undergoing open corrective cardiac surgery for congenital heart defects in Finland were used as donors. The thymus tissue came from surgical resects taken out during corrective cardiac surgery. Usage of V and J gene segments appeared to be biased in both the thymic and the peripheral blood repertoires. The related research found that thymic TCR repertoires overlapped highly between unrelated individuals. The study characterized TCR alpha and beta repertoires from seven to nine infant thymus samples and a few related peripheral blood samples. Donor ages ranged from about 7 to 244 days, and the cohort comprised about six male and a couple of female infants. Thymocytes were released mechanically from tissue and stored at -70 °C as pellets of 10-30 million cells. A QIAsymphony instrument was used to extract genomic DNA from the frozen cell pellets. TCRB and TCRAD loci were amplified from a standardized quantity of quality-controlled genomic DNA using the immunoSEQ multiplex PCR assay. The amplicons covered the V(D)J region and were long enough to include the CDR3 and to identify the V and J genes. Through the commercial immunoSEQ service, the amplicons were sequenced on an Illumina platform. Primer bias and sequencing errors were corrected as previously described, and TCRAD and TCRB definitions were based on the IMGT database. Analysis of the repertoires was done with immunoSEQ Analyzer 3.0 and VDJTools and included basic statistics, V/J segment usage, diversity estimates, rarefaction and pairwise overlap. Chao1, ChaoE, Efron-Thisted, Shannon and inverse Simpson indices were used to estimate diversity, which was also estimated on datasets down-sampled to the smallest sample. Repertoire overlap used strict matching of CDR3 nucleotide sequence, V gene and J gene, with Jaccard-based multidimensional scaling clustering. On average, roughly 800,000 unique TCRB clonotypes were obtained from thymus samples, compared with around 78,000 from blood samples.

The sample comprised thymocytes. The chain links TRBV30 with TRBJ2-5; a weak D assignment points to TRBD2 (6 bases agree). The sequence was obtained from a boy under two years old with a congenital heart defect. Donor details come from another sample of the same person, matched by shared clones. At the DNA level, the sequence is TGTGCCTGGAGGTCGGGACTCAAGTACCAAGAGACCCAGTACTTC. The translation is CAWRSGLKYQETQYF.